This TCR beta chain emerged from a study of memory CD4+ T cells and cytomegalovirus serostatus. Turning to the study itself: Donors were healthy Belgian adults, 9 or 10 CMV seropositive and around 23 seronegative.

Single viable CD3+CD4+CD8-CD45RO+ cells were sorted as the memory CD4+ T cells. Germline CDR1 SGDLS, CDR2 YYNGEE. The CDR3 is made up of 12 amino acids. The V and J ends lost 2 bases and 9 bases respectively, with 9 bases between them. Original handling: After removing out-of-frame reads, millions of distinct TCRbeta sequences remained. The data were produced by immunoSEQ multiplex PCR, yet TCRdb's version contains in-frame clones alone and is incomplete. The V and J calls and the clone size are those of that table, but D and trimming were determined from the DNA. The sample consists of about 92,000 clones, over 70% of them appearing once.

The sample taken for sequencing was memory CD4+ T cells from blood. The V call is TRBV9, the J call TRBJ2-1, with D perhaps TRBD1 (6 bases). This TCR came from an adult in good health and CMV-seropositive. The DNA of the CDR3 is TGTGCCAGCAGCGTCAAAGGGGGTGAGCAGTTCTTC. Translation: CASSVKGGEQFF.